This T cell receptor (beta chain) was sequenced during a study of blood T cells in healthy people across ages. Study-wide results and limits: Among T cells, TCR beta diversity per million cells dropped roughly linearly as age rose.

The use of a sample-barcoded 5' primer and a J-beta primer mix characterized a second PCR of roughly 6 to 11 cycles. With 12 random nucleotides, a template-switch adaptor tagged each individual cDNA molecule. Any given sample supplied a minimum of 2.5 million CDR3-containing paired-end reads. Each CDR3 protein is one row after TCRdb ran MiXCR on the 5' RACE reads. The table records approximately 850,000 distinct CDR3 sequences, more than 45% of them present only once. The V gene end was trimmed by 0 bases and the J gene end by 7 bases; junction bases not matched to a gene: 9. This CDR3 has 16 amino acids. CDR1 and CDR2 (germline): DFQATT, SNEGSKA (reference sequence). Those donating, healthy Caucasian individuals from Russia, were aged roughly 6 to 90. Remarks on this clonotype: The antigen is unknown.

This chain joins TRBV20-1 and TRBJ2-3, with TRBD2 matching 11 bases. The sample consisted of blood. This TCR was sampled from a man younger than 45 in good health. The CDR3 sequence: CSARDISTSGGYTQYF. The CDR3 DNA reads TGCAGTGCTAGAGATATCTCCACTAGCGGGGGCTATACGCAGTATTTT.